In its sample, the clone carrying this T cell receptor beta chain was seen once. Its specificity is unknown. This entry is derived from a study of T cells in narcolepsy. General study points: HCRT-specific and TRIB2-specific autoreactive clonotypes appeared among same-patient CSF and blood CD4+ clonotypes. Reportedly, autoreactive clonotypes were serially detected in patients' blood but not controls'. No autoreactive T cell clone sequences appeared in some memory CD4+ repertoires.

The repertoire was sequenced with immunoSEQ multiplex PCR; TCRdb's copy has only in-frame clones and lacks some. The sample lists some 30,000 clones, about 87% occurring once. Sequenced: memory (CD45RA-) CD4+ T cells from blood. The sequence was obtained from a human donor in good health.

CDR3 residues: CASRAGTRAWTQYF. CDR3 coding DNA: TGTGCCAGCAGAGCCGGGACTAGGGCGTGGACCCAGTACTTC. The chain recombines TRBV5-6 with TRBJ2-5; 8 nucleotides agree with TRBD2. The J segment lost 7 bases and the V segment lost 5 bases, leaving 10 bases of the junction unmatched. Germline assignment: CDR1 SGHDT and CDR2 YYEEEE. CDR3 size: 14 residues.